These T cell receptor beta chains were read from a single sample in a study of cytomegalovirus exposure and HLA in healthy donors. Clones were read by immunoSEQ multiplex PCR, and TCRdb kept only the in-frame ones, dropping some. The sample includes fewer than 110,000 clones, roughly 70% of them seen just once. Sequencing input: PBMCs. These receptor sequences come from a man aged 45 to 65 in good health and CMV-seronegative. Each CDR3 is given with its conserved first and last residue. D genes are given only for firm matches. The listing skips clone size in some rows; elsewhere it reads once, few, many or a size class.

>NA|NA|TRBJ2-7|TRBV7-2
TGTGCCAGCAGCTCCCGGAGGGAGCAGTACTTC
CASSSRREQYF
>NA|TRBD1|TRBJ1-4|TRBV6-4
TGTGCCAGCAGTGACCCTACGGACAGGGAGAGCCCGGAAAAACTGTTTTTT
CASSDPTDRESPEKLFF
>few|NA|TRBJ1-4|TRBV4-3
TGCGCCAGCAGCCAACGAATACAGGGCTCTAATGAAAAACTGTTTTTT
CASSQRIQGSNEKLFF
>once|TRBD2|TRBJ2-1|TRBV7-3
TGTGCCAGCAGCCCTGCGGGGGGGATGGGGCATGAGCAGTTCTTC
CASSPAGGMGHEQFF
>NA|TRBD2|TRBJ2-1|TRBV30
TGTGCCTGGAGTCGACTAGCTAATGAGCAGTTCTTC
CAWSRLANEQFF
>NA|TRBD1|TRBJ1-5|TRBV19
TGTGCCAGTAGGAGGACAGGGGAAGGTAGCAATCAGCCCCAGCATTTT
CASRRTGEGSNQPQHF
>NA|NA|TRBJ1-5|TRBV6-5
TGTGCCAGCCGTAGCGGCAATCAGCCCCAGCATTTT
CASRSGNQPQHF
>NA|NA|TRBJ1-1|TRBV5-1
TGCGCCAGCAGCTGGACAGCTTTGAACACTGAAGCTTTCTTT
CASSWTALNTEAFF
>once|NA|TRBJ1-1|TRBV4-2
TGTGCCAGCAATAATGTGGAGATATCTGAAGCTTTCTTT
CASNNVEISEAFF
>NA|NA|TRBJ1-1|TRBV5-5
TGTGCCAGCAGCTGGATGGGGGGGGGAAACACTGAAGCTTTCTTT
CASSWMGGGNTEAFF
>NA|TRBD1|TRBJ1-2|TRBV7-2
TGTGCCAGCAGCTTAGGAGGGGGCGCAGATGGCTACACCTTC
CASSLGGGADGYTF
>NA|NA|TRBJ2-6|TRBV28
TGTGCCAGCACCTTCATGGGAGGTGGGGCCAACGTCCTGACTTTC
CASTFMGGGANVLTF
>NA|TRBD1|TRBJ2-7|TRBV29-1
TGCAGCGCCTTTGGGACAGGGCTCGACTACGAGCAGTACTTC
CSAFGTGLDYEQYF